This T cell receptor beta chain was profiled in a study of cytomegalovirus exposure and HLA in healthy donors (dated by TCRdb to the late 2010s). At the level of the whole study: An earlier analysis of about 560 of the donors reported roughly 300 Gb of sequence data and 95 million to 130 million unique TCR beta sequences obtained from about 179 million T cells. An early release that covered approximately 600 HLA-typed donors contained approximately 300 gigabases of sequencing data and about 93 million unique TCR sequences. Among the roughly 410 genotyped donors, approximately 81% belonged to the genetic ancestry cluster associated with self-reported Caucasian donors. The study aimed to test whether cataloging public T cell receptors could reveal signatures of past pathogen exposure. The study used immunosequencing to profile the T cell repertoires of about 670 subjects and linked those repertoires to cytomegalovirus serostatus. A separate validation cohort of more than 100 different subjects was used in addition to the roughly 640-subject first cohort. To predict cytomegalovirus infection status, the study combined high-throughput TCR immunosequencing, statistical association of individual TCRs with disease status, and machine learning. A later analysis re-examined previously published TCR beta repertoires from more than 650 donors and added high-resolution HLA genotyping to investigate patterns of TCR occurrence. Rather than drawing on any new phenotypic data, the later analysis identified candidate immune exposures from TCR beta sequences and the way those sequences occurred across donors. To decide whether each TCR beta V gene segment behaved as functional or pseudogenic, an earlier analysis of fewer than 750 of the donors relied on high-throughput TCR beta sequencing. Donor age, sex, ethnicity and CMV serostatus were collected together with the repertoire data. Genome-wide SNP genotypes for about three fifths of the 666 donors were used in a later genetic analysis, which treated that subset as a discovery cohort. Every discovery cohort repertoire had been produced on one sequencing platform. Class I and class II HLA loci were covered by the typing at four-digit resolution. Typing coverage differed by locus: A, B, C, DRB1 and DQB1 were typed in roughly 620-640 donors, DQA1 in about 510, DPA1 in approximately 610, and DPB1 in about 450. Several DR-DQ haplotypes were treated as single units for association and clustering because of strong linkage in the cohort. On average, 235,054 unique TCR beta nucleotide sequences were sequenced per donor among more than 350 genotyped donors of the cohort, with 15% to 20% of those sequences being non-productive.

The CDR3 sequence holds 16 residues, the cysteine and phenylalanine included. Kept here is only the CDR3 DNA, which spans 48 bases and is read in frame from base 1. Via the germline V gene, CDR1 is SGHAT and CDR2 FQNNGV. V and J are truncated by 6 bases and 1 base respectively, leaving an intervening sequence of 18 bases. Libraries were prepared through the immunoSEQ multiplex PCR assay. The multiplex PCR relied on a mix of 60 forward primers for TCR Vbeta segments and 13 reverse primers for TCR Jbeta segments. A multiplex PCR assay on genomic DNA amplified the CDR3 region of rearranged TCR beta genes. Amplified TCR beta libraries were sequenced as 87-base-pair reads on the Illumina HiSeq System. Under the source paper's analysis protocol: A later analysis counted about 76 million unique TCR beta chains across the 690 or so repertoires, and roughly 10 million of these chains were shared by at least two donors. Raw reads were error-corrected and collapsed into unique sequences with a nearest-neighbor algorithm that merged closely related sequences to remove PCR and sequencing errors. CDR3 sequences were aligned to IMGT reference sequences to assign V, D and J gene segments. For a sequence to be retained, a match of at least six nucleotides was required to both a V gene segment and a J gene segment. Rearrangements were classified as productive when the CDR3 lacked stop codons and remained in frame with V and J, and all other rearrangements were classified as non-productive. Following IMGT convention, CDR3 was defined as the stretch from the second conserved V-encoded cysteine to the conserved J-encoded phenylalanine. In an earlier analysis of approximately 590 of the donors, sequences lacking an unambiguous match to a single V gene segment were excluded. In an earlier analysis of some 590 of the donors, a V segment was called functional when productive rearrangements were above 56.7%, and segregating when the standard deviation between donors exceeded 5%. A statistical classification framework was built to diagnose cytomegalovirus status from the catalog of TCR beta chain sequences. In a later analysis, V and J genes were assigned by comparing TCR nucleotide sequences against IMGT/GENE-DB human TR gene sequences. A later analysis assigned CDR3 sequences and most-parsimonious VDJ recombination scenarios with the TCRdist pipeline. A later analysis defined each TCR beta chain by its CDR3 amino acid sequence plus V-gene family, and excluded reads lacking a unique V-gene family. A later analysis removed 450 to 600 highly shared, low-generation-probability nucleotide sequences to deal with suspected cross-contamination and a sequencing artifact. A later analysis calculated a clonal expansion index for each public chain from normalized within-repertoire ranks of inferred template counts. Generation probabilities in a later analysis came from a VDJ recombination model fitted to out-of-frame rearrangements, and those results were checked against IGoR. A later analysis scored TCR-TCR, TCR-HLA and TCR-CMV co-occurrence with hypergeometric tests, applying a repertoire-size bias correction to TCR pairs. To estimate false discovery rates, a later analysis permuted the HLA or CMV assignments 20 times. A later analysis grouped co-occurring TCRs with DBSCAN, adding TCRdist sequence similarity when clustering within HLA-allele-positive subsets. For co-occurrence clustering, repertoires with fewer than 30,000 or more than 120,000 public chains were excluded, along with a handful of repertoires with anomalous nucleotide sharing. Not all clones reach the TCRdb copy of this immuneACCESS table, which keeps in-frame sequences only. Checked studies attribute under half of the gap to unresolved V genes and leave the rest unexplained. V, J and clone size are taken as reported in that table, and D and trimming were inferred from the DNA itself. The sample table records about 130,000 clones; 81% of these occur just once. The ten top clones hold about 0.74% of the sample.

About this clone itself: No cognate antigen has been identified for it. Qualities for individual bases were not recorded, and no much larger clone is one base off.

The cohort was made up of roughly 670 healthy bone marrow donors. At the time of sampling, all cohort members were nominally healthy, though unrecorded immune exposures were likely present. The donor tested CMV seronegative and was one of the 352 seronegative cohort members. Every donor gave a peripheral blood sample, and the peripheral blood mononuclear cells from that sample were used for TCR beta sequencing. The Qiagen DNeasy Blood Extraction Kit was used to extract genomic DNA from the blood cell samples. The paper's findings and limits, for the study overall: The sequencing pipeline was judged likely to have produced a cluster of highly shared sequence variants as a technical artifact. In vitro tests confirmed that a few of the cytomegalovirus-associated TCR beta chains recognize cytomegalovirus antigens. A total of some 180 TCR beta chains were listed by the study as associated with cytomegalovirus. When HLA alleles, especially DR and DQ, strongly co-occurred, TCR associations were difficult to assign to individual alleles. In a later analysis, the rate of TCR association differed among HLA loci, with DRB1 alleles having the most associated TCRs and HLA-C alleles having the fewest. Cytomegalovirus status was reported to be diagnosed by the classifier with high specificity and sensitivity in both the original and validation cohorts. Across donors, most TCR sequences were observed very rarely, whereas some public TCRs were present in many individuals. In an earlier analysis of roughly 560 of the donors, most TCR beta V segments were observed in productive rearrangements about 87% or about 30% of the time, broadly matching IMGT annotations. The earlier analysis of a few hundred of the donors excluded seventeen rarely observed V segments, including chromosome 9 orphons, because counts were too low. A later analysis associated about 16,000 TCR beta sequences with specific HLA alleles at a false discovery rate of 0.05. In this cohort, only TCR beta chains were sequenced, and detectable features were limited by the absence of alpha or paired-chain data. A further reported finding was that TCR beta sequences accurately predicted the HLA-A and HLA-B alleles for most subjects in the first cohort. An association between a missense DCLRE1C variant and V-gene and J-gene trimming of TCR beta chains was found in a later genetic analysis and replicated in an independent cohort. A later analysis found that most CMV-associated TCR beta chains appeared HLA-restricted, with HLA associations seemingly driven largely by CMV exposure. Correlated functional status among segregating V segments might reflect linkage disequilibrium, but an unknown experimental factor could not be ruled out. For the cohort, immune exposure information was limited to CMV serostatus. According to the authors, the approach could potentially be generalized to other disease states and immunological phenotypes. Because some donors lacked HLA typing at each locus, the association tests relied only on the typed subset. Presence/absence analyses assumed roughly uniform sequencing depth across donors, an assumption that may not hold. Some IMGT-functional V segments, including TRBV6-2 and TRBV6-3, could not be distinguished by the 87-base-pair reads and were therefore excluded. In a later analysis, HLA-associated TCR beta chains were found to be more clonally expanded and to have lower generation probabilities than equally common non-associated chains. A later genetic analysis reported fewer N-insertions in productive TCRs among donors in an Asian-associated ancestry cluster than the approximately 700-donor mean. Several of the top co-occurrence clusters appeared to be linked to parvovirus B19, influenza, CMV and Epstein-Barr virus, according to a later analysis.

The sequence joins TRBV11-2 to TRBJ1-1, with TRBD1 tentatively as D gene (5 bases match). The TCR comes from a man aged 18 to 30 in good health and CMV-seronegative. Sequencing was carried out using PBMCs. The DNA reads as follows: TGTGCCAGCAGGTTCTGGGGGAGGCGAGAGAACACTGAAGCTTTCTTT. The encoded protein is CASRFWGRRENTEAFF.